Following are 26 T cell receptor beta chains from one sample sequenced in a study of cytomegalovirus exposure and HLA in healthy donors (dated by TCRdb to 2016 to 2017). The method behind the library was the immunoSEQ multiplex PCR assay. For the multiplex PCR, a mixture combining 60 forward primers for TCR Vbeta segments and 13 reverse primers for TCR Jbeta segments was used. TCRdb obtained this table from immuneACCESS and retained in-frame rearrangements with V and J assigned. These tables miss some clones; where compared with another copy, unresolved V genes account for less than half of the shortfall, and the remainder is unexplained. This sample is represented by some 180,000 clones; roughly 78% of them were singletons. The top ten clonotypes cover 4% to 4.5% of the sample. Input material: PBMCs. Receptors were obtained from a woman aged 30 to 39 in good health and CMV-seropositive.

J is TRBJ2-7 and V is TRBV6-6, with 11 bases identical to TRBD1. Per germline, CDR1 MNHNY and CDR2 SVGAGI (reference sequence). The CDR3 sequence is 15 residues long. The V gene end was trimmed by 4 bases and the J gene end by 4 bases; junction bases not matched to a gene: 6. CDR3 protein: CASSWTGTGGYEQYF. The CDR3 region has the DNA TGTGCCAGCAGTTGGACCGGGACAGGGGGTTACGAGCAGTACTTC.

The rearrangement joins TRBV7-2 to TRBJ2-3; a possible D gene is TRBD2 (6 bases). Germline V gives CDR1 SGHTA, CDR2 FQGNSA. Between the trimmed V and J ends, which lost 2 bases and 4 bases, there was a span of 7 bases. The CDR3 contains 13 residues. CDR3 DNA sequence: TGTGCCAGCAGCTTAAGGAGGGCAGATACGCAGTATTTT. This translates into CASSLRRADTQYF.

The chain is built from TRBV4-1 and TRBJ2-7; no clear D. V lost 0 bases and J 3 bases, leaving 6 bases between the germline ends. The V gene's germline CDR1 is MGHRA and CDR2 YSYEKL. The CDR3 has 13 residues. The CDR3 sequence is CASSQDPLYEQYF. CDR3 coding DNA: TGCGCCAGCAGCCAAGATCCCCTCTACGAGCAGTACTTC.

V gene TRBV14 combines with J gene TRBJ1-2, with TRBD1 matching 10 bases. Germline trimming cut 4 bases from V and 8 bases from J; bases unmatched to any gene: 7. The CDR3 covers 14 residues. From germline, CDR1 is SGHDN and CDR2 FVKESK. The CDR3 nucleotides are TGTGCCAGCAGCCCCCGGACAGGGGGAGAAGGCTACACCTTC. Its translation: CASSPRTGGEGYTF. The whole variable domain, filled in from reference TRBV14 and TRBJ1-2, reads EAGVTQFPSHSVIEKGQTVTLRCDPISGHDNLYWYRRVMGKEIKFLLHFVKESKQDESGMPNNRFLAERTGGTYSTLKVQPAELEDSGVYFCASSPRTGGEGYTFGSGTRLTVV.

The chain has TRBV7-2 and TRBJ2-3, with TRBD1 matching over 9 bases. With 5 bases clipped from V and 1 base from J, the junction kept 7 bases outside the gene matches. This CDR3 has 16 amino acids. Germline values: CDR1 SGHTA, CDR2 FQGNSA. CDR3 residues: CASSPMGQGGTDTQYF. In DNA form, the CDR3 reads TGTGCCAGCAGCCCTATGGGACAGGGAGGCACAGATACGCAGTATTTT.

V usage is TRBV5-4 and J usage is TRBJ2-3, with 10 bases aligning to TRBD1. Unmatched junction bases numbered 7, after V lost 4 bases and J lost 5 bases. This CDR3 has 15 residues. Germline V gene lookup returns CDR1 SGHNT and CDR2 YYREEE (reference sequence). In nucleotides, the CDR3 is TGTGCCAGCAGCCTCAGACAGGGGGCAAGAGATACGCAGTATTTT. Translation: CASSLRQGARDTQYF.

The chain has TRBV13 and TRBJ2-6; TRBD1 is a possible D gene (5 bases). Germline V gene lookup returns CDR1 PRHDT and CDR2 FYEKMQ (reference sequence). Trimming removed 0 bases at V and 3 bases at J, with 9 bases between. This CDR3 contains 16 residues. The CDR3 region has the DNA TGTGCCAGCAGCTTAGGACAGGCCCATGGGGCCAACGTCCTGACTTTC. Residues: CASSLGQAHGANVLTF.

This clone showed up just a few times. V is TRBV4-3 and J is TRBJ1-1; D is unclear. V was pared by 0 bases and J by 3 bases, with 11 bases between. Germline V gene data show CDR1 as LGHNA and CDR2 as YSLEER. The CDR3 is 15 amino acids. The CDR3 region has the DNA TGCGCCAGCAGCCAAGATCGGGTATTGGACACTGAAGCTTTCTTT. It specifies CASSQDRVLDTEAFF.

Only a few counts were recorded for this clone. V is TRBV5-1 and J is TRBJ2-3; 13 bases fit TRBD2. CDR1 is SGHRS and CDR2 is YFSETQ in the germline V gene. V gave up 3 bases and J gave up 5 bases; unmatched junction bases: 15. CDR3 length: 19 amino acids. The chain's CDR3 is CASSSGTSGATGRGDTQYF. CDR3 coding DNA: TGCGCCAGCAGCTCGGGGACTAGCGGGGCTACCGGGCGCGGAGATACGCAGTATTTT.

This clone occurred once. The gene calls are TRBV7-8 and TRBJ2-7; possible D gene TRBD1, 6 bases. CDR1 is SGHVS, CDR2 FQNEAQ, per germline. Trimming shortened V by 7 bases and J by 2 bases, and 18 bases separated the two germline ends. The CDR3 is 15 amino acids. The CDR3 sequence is CASNLLPGQAYEQYF. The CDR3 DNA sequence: TGTGCCAGCAACCTTCTCCCGGGACAAGCCTACGAGCAGTACTTC. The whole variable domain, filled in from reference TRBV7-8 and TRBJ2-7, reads GAGVSQSPRYKVAKRGQDVALRCDPISGHVSLFWYQQALGQGPEFLTYFQNEAQLDKSGLPSDRFFAERPEGSVSTLKIQRTQQEDSAVYLCASNLLPGQAYEQYFGPGTRLTVT.

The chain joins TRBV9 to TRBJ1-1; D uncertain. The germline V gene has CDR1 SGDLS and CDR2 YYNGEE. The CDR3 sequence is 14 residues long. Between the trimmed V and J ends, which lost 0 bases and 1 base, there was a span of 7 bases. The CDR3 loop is CASSVVPGNTEAFF. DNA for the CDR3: TGTGCCAGCAGCGTAGTTCCAGGGAACACTGAAGCTTTCTTT.

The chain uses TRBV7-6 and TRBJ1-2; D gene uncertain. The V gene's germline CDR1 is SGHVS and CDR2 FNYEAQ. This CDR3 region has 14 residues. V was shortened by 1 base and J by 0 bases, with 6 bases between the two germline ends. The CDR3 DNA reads TGTGCCAGCAGCTTAGGGCCAGCTAACTATGGCTACACCTTC. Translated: CASSLGPANYGYTF.

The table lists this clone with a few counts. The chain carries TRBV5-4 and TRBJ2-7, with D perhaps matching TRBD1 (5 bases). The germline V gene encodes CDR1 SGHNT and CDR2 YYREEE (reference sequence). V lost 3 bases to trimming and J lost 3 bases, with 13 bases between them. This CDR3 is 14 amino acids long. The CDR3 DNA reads TGTGCCAGCAGCTCCTTATCAGGGAACTACGAGCAGTACTTC. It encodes CASSSLSGNYEQYF. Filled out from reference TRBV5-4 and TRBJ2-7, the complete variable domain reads ETGVTQSPTHLIKTRGQQVTLRCSSQSGHNTVSWYQQALGQGPQFIFQYYREEENGRGNFPPRFSGLQFPNYSSELNVNALELDDSALYLCASSSLSGNYEQYFGPGTRLTVT.

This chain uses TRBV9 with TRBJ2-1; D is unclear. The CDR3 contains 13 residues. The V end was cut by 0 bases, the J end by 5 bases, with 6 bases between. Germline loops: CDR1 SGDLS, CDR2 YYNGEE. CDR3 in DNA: TGTGCCAGCAGCGTAGCTCAGAACAATGAGCAGTTCTTC. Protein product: CASSVAQNNEQFF.

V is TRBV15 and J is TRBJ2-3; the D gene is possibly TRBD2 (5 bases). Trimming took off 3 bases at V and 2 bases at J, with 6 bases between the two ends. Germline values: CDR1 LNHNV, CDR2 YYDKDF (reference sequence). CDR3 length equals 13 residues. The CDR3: CATSRDFTDTQYF. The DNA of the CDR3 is TGTGCCACCAGCAGGGACTTCACAGATACGCAGTATTTT.

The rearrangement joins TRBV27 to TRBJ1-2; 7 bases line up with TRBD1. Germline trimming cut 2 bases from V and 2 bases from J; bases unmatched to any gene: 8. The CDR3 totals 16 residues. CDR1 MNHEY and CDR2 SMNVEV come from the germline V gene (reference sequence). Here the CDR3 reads CASSLSPGGGNYGYTF. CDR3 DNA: TGTGCCAGCAGTTTAAGCCCGGGAGGGGGCAACTATGGCTACACCTTC.

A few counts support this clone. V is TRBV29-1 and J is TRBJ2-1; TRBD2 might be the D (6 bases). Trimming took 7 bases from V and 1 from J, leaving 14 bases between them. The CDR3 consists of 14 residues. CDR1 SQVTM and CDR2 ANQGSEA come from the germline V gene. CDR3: CSGGPSGSYNEQFF. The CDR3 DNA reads TGCAGCGGGGGACCCAGCGGGTCCTACAATGAGCAGTTCTTC.

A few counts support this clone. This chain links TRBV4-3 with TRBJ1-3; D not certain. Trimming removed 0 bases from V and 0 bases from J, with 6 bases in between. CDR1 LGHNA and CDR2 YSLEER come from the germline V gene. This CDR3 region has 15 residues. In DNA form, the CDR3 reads TGCGCCAGCAGCCAAGAGGTACTCTCTGGAAACACCATATATTTT. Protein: CASSQEVLSGNTIYF.

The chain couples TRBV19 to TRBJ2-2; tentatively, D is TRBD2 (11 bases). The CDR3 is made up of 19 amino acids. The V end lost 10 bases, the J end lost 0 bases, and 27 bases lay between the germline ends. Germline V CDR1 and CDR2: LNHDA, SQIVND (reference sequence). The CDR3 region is CATRDRGFSGGANTGELFF. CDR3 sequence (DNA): TGTGCCACCCGGGACAGGGGTTTTAGCGGGGGGGCGAACACCGGGGAGCTGTTTTTT.

The CDR3 DNA reads as TGTGCCTGGAGGGGCAGGACGGTGACAGGCCCATCTGGAAACACCATATATTTT. Protein: CAWRGRTVTGPSGNTIYF. The V call is TRBV30, the J call TRBJ1-3, with a weak D call TRBD1 (6 bases). Trimming pared 3 bases from V and 1 base from J, leaving 22 bases between. The CDR3 length is 18 residues. Germline CDR1 GTSNPN, CDR2 SVGIG (reference sequence).

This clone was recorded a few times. In DNA form, the CDR3 reads TGTGCCACCAGCAGAGATCGGGGCGGGGGGGCCACGAAGACCCAGTACTTC. Encoded protein: CATSRDRGGGATKTQYF. This rearrangement joins TRBV15 to TRBJ2-5; TRBD2 aligns across 9 bases. Germline V gives CDR1 LNHNV, CDR2 YYDKDF (reference sequence). There are 17 residues in the CDR3. Trimming removed 0 bases from V and 6 bases from J; junction bases left unmatched: 11.

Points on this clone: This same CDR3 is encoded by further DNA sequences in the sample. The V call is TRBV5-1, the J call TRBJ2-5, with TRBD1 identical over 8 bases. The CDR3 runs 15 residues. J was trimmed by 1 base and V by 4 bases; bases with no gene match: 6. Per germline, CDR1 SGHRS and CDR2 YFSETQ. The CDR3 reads CASSLGQGGQETQYF. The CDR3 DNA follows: TGCGCCAGCAGCCTAGGACAGGGTGGCCAAGAGACCCAGTACTTC.

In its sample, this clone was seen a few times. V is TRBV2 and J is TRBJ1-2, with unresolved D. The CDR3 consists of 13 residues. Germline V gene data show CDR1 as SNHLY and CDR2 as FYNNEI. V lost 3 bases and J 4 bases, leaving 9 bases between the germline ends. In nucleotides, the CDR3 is TGTGCCAGCAGTGAGGCAGCGACCTATGGCTACACCTTC. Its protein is CASSEAATYGYTF.

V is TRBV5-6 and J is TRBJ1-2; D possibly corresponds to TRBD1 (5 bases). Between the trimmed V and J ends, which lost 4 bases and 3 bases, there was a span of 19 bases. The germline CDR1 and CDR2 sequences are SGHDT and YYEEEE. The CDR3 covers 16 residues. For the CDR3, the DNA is TGTGCCAGCAGCCCGATTCTCGCAGGGCGTGACTATGGCTACACCTTC. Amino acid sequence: CASSPILAGRDYGYTF.

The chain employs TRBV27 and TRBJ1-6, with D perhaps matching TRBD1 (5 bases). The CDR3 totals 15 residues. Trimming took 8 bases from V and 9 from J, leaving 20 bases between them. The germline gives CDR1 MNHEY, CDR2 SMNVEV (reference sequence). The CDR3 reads CASLTLRGIASPLHF. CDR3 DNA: TGTGCCAGCCTTACCCTACGGGGGATTGCTTCACCCCTCCACTTT.

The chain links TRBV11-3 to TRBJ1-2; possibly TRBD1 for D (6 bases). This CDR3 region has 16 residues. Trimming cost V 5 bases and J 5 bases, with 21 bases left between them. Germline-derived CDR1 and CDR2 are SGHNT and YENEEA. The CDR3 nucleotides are TGTGCCAGCAGCCAGGGGACCGCTCGACCTCTTTATGGCTACACCTTC. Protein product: CASSQGTARPLYGYTF.